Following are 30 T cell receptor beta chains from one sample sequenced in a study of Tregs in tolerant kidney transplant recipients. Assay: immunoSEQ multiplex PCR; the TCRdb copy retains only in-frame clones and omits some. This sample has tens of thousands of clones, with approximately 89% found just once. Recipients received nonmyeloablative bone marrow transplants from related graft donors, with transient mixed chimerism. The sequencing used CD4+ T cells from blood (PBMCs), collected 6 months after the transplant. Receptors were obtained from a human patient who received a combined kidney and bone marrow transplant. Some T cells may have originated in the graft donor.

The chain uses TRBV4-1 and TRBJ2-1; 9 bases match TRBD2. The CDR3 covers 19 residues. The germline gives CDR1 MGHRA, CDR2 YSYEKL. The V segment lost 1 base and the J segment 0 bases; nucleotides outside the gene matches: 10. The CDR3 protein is CASSQGRSGRLSSYNEQFF. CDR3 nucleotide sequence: TGCGCCAGCAGCCAAGGTCGAAGCGGGAGGCTTAGCTCCTACAATGAGCAGTTCTTC.

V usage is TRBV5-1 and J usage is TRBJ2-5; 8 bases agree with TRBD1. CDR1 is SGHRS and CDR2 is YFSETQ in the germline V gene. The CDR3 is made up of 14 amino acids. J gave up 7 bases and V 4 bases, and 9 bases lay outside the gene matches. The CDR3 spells CASSLRQGLVTQYF. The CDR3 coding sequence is TGCGCCAGCAGCCTTAGACAGGGGTTGGTGACCCAGTACTTC.

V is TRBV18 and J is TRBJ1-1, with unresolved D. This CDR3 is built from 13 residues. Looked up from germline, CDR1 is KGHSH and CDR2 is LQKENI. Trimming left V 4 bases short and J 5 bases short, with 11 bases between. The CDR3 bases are TGTGCCAGCTCACTGGGCATCCATACTGAAGCTTTCTTT. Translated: CASSLGIHTEAFF.

The CDR3 protein is CAWSVGTGPNSPLHF. CDR3 sequence (DNA): TGTGCCTGGAGTGTTGGGACAGGACCTAATTCACCCCTCCACTTT. V is TRBV30 and J is TRBJ1-6; 8 bases match TRBD1. The CDR3 is made up of 15 amino acids. Germline V CDR1 and CDR2: GTSNPN, SVGIG (reference sequence). The V gene end was trimmed by 0 bases and the J gene end by 6 bases; junction bases not matched to a gene: 4.

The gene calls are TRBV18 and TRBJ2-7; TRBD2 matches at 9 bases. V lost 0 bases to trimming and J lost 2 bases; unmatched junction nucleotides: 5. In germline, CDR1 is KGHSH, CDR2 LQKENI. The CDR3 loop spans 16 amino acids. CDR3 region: CASSPPSIAGAYEQYF. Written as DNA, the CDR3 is TGTGCCAGCTCACCACCGTCGATAGCGGGGGCCTACGAGCAGTACTTC.

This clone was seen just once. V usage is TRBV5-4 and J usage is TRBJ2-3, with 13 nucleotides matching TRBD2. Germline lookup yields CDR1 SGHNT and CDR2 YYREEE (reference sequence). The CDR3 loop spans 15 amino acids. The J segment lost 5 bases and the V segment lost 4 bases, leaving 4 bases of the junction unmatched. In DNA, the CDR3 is TGTGCCAGCAGCACTAGCGGGGGGGCCGTAGATACGCAGTATTTT. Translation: CASSTSGGAVDTQYF.

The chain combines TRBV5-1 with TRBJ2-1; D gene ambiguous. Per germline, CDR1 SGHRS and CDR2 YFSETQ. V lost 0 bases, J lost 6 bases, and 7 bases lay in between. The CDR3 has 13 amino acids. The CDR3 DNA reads TGCGCCAGCAGCTTGGGACACCCCAATGAGCAGTTCTTC. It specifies CASSLGHPNEQFF.

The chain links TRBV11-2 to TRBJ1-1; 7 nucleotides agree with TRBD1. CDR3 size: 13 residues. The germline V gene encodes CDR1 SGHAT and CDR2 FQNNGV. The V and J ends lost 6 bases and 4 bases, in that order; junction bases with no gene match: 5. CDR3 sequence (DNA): TGTGCCAGCAGTTTCGGGACAGCCACTGAAGCTTTCTTT. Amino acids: CASSFGTATEAFF.

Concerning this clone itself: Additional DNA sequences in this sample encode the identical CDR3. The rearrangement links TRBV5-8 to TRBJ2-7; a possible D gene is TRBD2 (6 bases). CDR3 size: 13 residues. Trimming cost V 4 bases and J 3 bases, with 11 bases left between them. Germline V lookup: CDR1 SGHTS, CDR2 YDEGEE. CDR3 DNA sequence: TGTGCCAGCAGCCCGGGGACTTTCTACGAGCAGTACTTC. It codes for CASSPGTFYEQYF.

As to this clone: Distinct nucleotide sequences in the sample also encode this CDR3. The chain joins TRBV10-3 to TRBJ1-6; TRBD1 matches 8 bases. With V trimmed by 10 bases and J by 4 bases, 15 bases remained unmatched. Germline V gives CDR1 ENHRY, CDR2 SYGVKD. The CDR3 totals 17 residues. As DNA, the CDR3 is TGTGCCACACAAGGACAGGGAGGGAGTTCTTATAATTCACCCCTCCACTTT. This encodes CATQGQGGSSYNSPLHF.

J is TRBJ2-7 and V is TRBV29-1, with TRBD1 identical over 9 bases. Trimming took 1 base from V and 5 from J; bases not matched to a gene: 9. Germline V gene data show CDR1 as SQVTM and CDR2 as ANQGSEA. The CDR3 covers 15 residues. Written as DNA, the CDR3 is TGCAGCGTTGAAGGGGGGGGACAGGGAGATGACGAGCAGTACTTC. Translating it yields CSVEGGGQGDDEQYF.

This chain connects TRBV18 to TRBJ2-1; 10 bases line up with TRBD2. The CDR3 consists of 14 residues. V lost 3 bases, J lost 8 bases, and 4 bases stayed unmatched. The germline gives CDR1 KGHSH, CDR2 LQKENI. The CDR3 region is CASSPPGTSDEQFF. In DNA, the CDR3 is TGTGCCAGCTCACCGCCTGGGACTAGCGATGAGCAGTTCTTC.

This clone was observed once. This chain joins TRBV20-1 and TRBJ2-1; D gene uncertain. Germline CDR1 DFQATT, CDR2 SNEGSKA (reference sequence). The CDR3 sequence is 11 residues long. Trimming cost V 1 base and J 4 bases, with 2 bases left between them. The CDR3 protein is CSARAYNEQFF. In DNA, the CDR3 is TGCAGTGCTAGAGCGTACAATGAGCAGTTCTTC.

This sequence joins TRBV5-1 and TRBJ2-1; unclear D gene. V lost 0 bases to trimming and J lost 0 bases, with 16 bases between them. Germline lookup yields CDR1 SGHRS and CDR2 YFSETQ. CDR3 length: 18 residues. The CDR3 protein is CASSLVSFLLSSYNEQFF. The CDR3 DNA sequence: TGCGCCAGCAGCTTGGTTAGCTTTCTTCTAAGCTCCTACAATGAGCAGTTCTTC.

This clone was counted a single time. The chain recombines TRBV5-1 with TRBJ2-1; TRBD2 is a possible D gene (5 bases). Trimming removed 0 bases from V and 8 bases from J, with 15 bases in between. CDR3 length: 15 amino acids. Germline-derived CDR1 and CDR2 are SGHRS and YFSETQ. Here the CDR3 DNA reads TGCGCCAGCAGCTTGGCCACGTACAGAGCGGATGAGCAGTTCTTC. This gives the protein CASSLATYRADEQFF.

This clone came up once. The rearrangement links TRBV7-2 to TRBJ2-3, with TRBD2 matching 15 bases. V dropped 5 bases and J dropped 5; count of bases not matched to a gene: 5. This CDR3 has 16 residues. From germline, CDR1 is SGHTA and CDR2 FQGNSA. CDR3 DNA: TGTGCCAGCAGCAAGGGACTAGCGGGAGGCCTAGATACGCAGTATTTT. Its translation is CASSKGLAGGLDTQYF. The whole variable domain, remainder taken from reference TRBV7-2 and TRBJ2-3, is GAGVSQSPSNKVTEKGKDVELRCDPISGHTALYWYRQSLGQGLEFLIYFQGNSAPDKSGLPSDRFSAERTGGSVSTLTIQRTQQEDSAVYLCASSKGLAGGLDTQYFGPGTRLTVL.

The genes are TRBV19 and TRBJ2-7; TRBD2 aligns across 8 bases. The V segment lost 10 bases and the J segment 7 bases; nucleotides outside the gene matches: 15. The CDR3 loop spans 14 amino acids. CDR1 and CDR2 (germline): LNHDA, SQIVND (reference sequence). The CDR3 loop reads CATARATSGGEQYF. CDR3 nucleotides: TGTGCCACTGCCCGGGCCACCTCGGGGGGGGAGCAGTACTTC.

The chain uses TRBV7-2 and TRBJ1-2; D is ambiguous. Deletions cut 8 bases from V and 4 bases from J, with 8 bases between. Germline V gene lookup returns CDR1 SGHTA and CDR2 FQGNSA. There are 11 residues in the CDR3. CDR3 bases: TGTGCCAGCGGGCTTCTCTATGGCTACACCTTC. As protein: CASGLLYGYTF.

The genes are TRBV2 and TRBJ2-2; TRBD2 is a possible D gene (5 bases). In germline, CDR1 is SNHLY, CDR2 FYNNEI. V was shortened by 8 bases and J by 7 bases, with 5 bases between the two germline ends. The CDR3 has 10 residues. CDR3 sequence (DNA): TGTGCCAGCGGAGGCGGGGAGCTGTTTTTT. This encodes CASGGGELFF.

CDR3 loop: CSVEKGLKNTEAFF. In DNA, the CDR3 is TGCAGCGTTGAAAAGGGGCTCAAGAACACTGAAGCTTTCTTT. The chain uses TRBV29-1 and TRBJ1-1; the D gene is possibly TRBD1 (5 bases). The CDR3 has 14 residues. V was shortened by 2 bases and J by 1 base, with 11 bases between the two germline ends. Looked up from germline, CDR1 is SQVTM and CDR2 is ANQGSEA.

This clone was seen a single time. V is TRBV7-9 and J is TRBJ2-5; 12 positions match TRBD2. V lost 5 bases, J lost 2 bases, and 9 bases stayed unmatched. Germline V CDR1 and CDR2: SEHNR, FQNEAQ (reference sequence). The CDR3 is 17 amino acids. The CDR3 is CASSPERLAGGQETQYF. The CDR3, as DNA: TGTGCCAGCAGCCCTGAGAGGCTAGCGGGAGGGCAAGAGACCCAGTACTTC.

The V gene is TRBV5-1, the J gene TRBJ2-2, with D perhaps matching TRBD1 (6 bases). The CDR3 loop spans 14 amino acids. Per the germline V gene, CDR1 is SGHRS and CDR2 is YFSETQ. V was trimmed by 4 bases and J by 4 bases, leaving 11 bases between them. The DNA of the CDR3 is TGCGCCAGCAGCGTGGACAGAATCACCGGGGAGCTGTTTTTT. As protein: CASSVDRITGELFF.

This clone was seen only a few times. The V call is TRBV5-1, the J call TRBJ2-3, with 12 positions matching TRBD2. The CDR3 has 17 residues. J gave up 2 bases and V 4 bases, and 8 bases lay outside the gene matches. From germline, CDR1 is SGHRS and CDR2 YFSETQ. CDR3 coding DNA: TGCGCCAGCAGCACCGGGACTAGCGGGCACTCCACAGATACGCAGTATTTT. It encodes CASSTGTSGHSTDTQYF.

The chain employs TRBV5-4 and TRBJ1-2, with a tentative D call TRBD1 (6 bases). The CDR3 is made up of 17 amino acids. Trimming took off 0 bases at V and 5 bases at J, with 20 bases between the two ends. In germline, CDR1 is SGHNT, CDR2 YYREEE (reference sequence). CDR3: CASSLEGGAELSYGYTF. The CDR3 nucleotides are TGTGCCAGCAGCTTGGAAGGGGGGGCAGAACTTTCTTATGGCTACACCTTC.

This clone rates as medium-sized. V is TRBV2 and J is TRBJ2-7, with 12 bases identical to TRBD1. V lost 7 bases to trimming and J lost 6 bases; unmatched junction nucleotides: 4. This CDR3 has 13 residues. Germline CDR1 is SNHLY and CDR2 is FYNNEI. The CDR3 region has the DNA TGTGCCAGCAAGGGACAGGGGGCTGGCGAGCAGTACTTC. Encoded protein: CASKGQGAGEQYF.

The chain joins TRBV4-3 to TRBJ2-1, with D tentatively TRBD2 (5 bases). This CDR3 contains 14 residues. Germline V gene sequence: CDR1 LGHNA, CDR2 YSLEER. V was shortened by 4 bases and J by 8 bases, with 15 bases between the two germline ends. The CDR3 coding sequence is TGCGCCAGCAGCCCCGGTCCCCTTAGCGATGAGCAGTTCTTC. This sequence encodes CASSPGPLSDEQFF.

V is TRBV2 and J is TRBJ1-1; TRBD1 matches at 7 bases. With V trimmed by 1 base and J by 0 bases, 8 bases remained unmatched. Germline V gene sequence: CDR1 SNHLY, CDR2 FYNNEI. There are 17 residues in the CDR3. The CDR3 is CASSEGVFGTVNTEAFF. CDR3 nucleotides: TGTGCCAGCAGTGAAGGGGTTTTTGGGACAGTGAACACTGAAGCTTTCTTT.

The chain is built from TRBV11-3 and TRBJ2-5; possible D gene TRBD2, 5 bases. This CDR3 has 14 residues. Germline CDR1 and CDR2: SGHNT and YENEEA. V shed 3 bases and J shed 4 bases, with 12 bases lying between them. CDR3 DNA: TGTGCCAGCAGCTTCGGGGTGGGTAGAGAGACCCAGTACTTC. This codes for CASSFGVGRETQYF.

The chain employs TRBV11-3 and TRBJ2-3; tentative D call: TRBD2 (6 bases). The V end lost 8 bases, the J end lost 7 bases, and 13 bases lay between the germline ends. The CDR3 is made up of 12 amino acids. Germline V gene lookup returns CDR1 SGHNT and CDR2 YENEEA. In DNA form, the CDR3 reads TGTGCCAGCGCCCCGACTAGTTATACGCAGTATTTT. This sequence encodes CASAPTSYTQYF.

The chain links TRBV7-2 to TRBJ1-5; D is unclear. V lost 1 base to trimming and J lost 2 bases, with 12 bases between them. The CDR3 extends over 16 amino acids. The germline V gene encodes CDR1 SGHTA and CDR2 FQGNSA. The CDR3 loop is CASSLGALTGNQPQHF. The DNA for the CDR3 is TGTGCCAGCAGCTTAGGGGCCCTAACGGGCAATCAGCCCCAGCATTTT.